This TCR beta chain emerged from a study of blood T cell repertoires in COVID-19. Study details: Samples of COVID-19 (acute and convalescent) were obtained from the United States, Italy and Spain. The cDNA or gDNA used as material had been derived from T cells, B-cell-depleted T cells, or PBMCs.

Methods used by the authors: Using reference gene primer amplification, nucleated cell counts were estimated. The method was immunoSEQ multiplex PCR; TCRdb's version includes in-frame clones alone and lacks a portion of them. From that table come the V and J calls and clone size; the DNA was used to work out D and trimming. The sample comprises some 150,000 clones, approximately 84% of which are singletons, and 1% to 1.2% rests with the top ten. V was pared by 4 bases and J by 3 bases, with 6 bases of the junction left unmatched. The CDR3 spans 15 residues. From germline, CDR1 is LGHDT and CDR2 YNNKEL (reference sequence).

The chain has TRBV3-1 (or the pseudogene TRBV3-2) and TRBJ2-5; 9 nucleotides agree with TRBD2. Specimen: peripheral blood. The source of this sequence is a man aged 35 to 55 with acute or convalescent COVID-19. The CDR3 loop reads CASSPPAGGKETQYF. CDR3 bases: TGTGCCAGCAGCCCCCCGGCGGGGGGGAAAGAGACCCAGTACTTC.